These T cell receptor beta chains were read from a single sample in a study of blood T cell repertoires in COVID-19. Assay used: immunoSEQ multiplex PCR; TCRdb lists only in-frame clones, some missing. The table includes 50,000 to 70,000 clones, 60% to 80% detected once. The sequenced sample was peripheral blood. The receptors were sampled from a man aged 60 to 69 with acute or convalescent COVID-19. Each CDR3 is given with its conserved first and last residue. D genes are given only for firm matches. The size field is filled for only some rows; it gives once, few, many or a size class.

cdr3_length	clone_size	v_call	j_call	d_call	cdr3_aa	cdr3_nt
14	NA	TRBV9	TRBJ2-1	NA	CASSLMGGSDEQFF	TGTGCCAGCAGCCTCATGGGGGGTTCGGATGAGCAGTTCTTC
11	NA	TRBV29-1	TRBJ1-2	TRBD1	CSVELMATGLF	TGCAGCGTTGAACTTATGGCGACAGGGCTCTTC
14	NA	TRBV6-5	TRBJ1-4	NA	CASSYRRGQEKLFF	TGTGCCAGCAGTTACAGGAGGGGCCAAGAAAAACTGTTTTTT
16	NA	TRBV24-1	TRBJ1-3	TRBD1	CATSDPGQAGGNTIYF	TGTGCCACCAGTGATCCGGGACAGGCAGGGGGAAACACCATATATTTT
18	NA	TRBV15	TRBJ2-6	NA	CATSRDYDSRTGANVLTF	TGTGCCACCAGCAGAGATTATGACAGCCGAACTGGGGCCAACGTCCTGACTTTC
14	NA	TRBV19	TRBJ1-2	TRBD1	CASSFQQGAEGYTF	TGTGCCAGTAGTTTTCAGCAGGGGGCGGAGGGCTACACCTTC
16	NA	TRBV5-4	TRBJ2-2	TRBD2	CASSRFLAGDTGELFF	TGTGCCAGCAGCCGATTCCTAGCGGGGGATACCGGGGAGCTGTTTTTT
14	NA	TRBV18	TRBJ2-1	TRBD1	CASSPGAGGNEQFF	TGTGCCAGCTCCCCAGGGGCAGGGGGTAATGAGCAGTTCTTC
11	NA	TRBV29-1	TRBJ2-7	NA	CSATVLYEQYF	TGCAGCGCGACAGTCCTCTACGAGCAGTACTTC
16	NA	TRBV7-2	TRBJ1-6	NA	CASSPKVGRDNSPLHF	TGTGCCAGCAGCCCGAAGGTGGGCAGGGATAACTCACCCCTCCACTTT
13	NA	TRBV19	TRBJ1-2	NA	CASSIDSLYGYTF	TGTGCCAGTAGTATTGACAGCCTCTATGGCTACACCTTC
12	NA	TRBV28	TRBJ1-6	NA	CASSSLELALHF	TGTGCCAGCAGTTCCTTGGAGCTGGCCCTCCACTTT
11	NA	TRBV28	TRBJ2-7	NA	CASSSVNEQYF	TGTGCCAGCAGTTCAGTGAACGAGCAGTACTTC
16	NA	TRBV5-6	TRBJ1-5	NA	CASSSYSRQYNQPQHF	TGTGCCAGCAGCTCTTACTCACGACAATACAATCAGCCCCAGCATTTT
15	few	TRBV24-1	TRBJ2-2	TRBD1	CATSVRTGKTGELFF	TGTGCCACCAGTGTTCGGACAGGGAAGACCGGGGAGCTGTTTTTT
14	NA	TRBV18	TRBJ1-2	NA	CASSPSNGEYGYTF	TGTGCCAGCTCACCCTCGAATGGGGAGTATGGCTACACCTTC
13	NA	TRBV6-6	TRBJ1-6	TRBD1	CASSQGGNSPLHF	TGTGCCAGCAGCCAGGGGGGCAATTCACCCCTCCACTTT
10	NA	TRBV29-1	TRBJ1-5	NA	CSVGDQPQHF	TGCAGCGTCGGAGATCAGCCCCAGCATTTT
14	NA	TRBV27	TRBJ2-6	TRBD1	CASRQGAGANVLTF	TGTGCCAGCAGACAGGGGGCTGGGGCCAACGTCCTGACTTTC
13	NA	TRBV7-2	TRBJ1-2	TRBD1	CASSTRQGAGYTF	TGTGCCAGCAGCACCCGACAGGGGGCTGGCTACACCTTC
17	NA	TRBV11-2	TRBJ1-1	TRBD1	CASSFMQGAGRNTEAFF	TGTGCCAGCAGCTTCATGCAGGGGGCCGGGAGGAACACTGAAGCTTTCTTT
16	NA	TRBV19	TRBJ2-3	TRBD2	CASSLLGREWTDTQYF	TGTGCCAGTAGTCTGTTGGGGAGGGAATGGACAGATACGCAGTATTTT
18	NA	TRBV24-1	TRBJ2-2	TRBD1	CATSDLGLRQGETGELFF	TGTGCCACCAGTGATTTGGGGCTGAGGCAGGGGGAAACCGGGGAGCTGTTTTTT
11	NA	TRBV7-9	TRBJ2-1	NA	CASSSPDEQFF	TGTGCCAGCAGCAGCCCGGATGAGCAGTTCTTC
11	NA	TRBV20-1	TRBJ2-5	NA	CSARAGSTQYF	TGCAGTGCTAGGGCAGGATCTACCCAGTACTTC
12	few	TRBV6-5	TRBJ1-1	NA	CASSREGGETFF	TGTGCCAGCAGCCGTGAGGGAGGGGAGACTTTCTTT
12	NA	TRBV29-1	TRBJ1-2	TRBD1	CSVASGQGAYTF	TGCAGCGTTGCGTCTGGACAGGGTGCCTACACCTTC
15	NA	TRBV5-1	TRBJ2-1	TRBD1	CASSFRDRPHNEQFF	TGCGCCAGCAGTTTTCGGGACAGGCCCCACAATGAGCAGTTCTTC
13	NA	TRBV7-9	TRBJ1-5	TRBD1	CASSLGQGAPQHF	TGTGCCAGCAGCCTGGGACAGGGAGCACCCCAGCATTTT
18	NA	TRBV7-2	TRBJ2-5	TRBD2	CASSLRTSGGPQVGTQYF	TGTGCCAGCAGCCTAAGGACTAGCGGGGGTCCTCAGGTAGGGACCCAGTACTTC
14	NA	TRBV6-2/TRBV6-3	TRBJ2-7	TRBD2	CASSYSLAGREQYF	TGTGCCAGCAGTTACAGTCTAGCGGGTCGCGAGCAGTACTTC
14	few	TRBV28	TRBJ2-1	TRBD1	CASRLETGLGEQFF	TGTGCCAGCAGGCTGGAGACAGGGTTGGGTGAGCAGTTCTTC
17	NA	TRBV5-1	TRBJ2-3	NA	CASSSPRGGGRTDTQYF	TGCGCCAGCAGCTCCCCTCGAGGCGGGGGCCGCACAGATACGCAGTATTTT
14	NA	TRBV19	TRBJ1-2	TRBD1	CASSLRPDRDGYTF	TGTGCCAGTAGTCTGAGGCCCGACAGGGACGGCTACACCTTC
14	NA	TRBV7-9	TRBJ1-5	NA	CASSLGTGNQPQHF	TGTGCCAGCAGCTTAGGGACAGGCAATCAGCCCCAGCATTTT
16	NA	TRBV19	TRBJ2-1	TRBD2	CASSIVLAGGYNEQFF	TGTGCCAGTAGTATAGTATTAGCGGGGGGGTACAATGAGCAGTTCTTC
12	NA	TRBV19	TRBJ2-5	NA	CASSIGEGTQYF	TGTGCCAGTAGTATTGGAGAGGGGACCCAGTACTTC
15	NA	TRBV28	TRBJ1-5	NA	CASSFLSGLNQPQHF	TGTGCCAGCAGTTTTCTTAGCGGCCTCAATCAGCCCCAGCATTTT
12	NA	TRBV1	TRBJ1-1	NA	CTSFIQGPRAFF	TGCACCAGCTTTATACAGGGACCTAGGGCTTTCTTT
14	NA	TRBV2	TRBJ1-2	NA	CASSDQGQNYGYTF	TGTGCCAGCAGTGACCAGGGCCAGAACTATGGCTACACCTTC
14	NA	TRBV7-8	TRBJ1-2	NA	CASSLGQANYGYTF	TGTGCCAGCAGCTTAGGACAGGCGAACTATGGCTACACCTTC